This TCR beta chain was sequenced during a study of T cell responses to AZD1222 COVID-19 vaccine. Germline CDR1 is SGHDN and CDR2 is FVKESK. V was clipped by 6 bases and J by 1 base, with 15 bases between them. The CDR3 runs to 15 residues. The repertoire was sequenced with immunoSEQ multiplex PCR; TCRdb's copy has only in-frame clones and lacks some. Among approximately 170,000 clones listed, roughly 89% were seen once. This chain connects TRBV14 to TRBJ2-5; a possible D gene is TRBD1 (5 bases). This receptor was obtained from an adult who received the AZD1222 COVID-19 vaccine. Sample: peripheral blood, taken 28 days after the second AZD1222 dose. This chain's CDR3 is CASSPWSRAQETQYF. The DNA of the CDR3 is TGTGCCAGCAGTCCGTGGTCCAGGGCCCAAGAGACCCAGTACTTC.